This TCR beta chain was captured by sequencing in a study of CD8 T cells in ankylosing spondylitis. Worth noting for this clonotype: Its antigen is as yet unknown.

By quantitative 5'-RACE with molecular barcodes, the TCR beta libraries were made. TCRdb passed the 5' RACE reads through MiXCR, listing each CDR3 protein once. Here the sample spans about 440,000 distinct CDR3 sequences, 15% to 20% being singletons. Study-level results: Apparently characteristic of ankylosing spondylitis blood was a TCR beta motif (under ten highly homologous variants). Disease-linked clones, CD8+, were relatively rare in peripheral blood. Both synovial fluid and blood in reactive arthritis had previously been reported to carry some motif variants.

Input material: blood, either unsorted or a sorted T cell fraction (not recorded which). This clonotype was sampled from a male donor with ankylosing spondylitis.

CDR3 amino acids: CASSYKTTQYF. The CDR3 region has the DNA TGTGCCAGCAGCTACAAGACTACGCAGTATTTT. The V and J genes are TRBV7-2 and TRBJ2-3, with D uncertain. The V gene's germline CDR1 is SGHTA and CDR2 FQGNSA. The V gene lost 4 bases and the J gene lost 8 bases, with 7 bases spanning the gap. The CDR3 contains 11 residues.